This T cell receptor beta chain comes out of a study of T cells in Graves' hyperthyroidism and ophthalmopathy. Broader study findings: Appearing also in blood were most of the thyroid clonotypes expanded above 0.001.

RNA transcripts provided the source from which TCR beta CDR3 regions were amplified. The TCR CDR3 was amplified in a first-round RT-PCR using the HTBI primer set. From the multiplex PCR reads, TCRdb called clonotypes with MiXCR, one entry per CDR3 protein. The repertoire holds roughly 400,000 distinct CDR3 sequences, with approximately 15% as singletons. This clonotype came up many times. Its matching antigen is unknown. Germline V gene data show CDR1 as SNHLY and CDR2 as FYNNEI. The CDR3 is 15 residues long. V was pared by 6 bases and J by 3 bases, with 5 bases of the junction left unmatched. This chain links TRBV2 with TRBJ2-1, with 10 positions matching TRBD2. The sequencing input was blood. This receptor was obtained from a woman younger than 30 with Graves' hyperthyroidism that later progressed to Graves' ophthalmopathy. CDR3 in DNA: TGTGCCAGCAGGTCTAGCGGGAGCTACTACAATGAGCAGTTCTTC. It codes for CASRSSGSYYNEQFF.